Included here is one TCR beta chain sequence, with context. This record belongs to a study of blood T cell repertoires in COVID-19. Study in general: The origin of the acute and convalescent COVID-19 samples was the United States, Italy and Spain. The cDNA or gDNA used as material had been derived from T cells, B-cell-depleted T cells, or PBMCs.

In germline, CDR1 is SEHNR, CDR2 FQNEAQ (reference sequence). Trimming shortened V by 7 bases and J by 1 base, and 17 bases separated the two germline ends. The CDR3 length is 15 residues. As processed by the authors: Scientists estimated how many nucleated cells there were by amplifying reference gene primers. The repertoire was sequenced with immunoSEQ multiplex PCR; TCRdb's copy has only in-frame clones and lacks some. The V and J calls and the clone size are those of that table, but D and trimming were determined from the DNA. The table has over 200,000 clones, approximately 82% seen once. The J gene is TRBJ2-7, the V gene TRBV7-9; TRBD2 is a possible D gene (7 bases). This clonotype was obtained from an elderly man with acute or convalescent COVID-19. Sequencing was done on a sample of peripheral blood. The CDR3, as DNA: TGTGCCAGCATCCTTGGGGAGGGACATTCCTACGAGCAGTACTTC. Translated, it gives CASILGEGHSYEQYF.